This TCR beta chain was captured in a study of cytotoxic CD8 clonotypes in ibrutinib-treated CLL. Assay used: immunoSEQ multiplex PCR; TCRdb lists only in-frame clones, some missing. The data show around 140,000 clones, 60% to 80% seen once. There are 16 residues in the CDR3. J was trimmed by 5 bases and V by 3 bases; bases with no gene match: 4. Germline CDR1 KGHSH, CDR2 LQKENI. This specimen consisted of PBMCs, obtained after 12 months of ibrutinib treatment. The sequence derives from a human donor with chronic lymphocytic leukemia. The chain has TRBV18 and TRBJ2-1; 13 bases align to TRBD2. The CDR3 is CASSPSGTSGDNEQFF. The CDR3, as DNA: TGTGCCAGCTCACCCTCCGGGACTAGCGGGGACAATGAGCAGTTCTTC.